This passage covers 29 T cell receptor beta chains from one sample sequenced in a study of cytomegalovirus exposure and HLA in healthy donors (dated by TCRdb to 2016 to 2017). The library was made by the immunoSEQ multiplex PCR assay. TCRdb took this table from immuneACCESS and kept in-frame rearrangements with V and J called. Such tables lack part of the clones; where checked against another copy, unresolved V genes explain under half of the gap, and the rest is unexplained. The sample table records roughly 82,000 clones; around 92% of these occur just once. The top ten clones comprise 0.65% to 0.8% of the sample. The material sequenced was PBMCs. These receptors were collected from a man in his late teens or twenties in good health and CMV-seronegative.

This clone was seen a single time. The V and J genes are TRBV2 and TRBJ2-7; 8 bases align to TRBD1. Germline assignment: CDR1 SNHLY and CDR2 FYNNEI. With V trimmed by 8 bases and J by 3 bases, 6 bases remained unmatched. The CDR3 contains 13 residues. DNA for the CDR3: TGTGCCAGCGGAGGACAGGGCTTCTACGAGCAGTACTTC. Protein: CASGGQGFYEQYF. Combining the CDR3 with reference TRBV2 and TRBJ2-7 gives the whole variable domain EPEVTQTPSHQVTQMGQEVILRCVPISNHLYFYWYRQILGQKVEFLVSFYNNEISEKSEIFDDQFSVERPDGSNFTLKIRSTKLEDSAMYFCASGGQGFYEQYFGPGTRLTVT.

This chain uses TRBV6-1 with TRBJ1-5; 8 positions match TRBD1. The CDR3 totals 15 residues. CDR1 is MNHNS, CDR2 SASEGT, per germline. With 1 base clipped from V and 4 bases from J, the junction kept 3 bases outside the gene matches. The DNA of the CDR3 is TGTGCCAGCAGTGAAGGGACAGGGATTAATCAGCCCCAGCATTTT. It is translated as CASSEGTGINQPQHF.

The chain combines TRBV7-2 with TRBJ2-1, with D uncertain. Per the germline V gene, CDR1 is SGHTA and CDR2 is FQGNSA. V lost 2 bases to trimming and J lost 4 bases, with 9 bases between them. The CDR3 contains 14 residues. CDR3 DNA: TGTGCCAGCAGCTTATTGTACGGGTACAATGAGCAGTTCTTC. Its translation: CASSLLYGYNEQFF. Filled out from reference TRBV7-2 and TRBJ2-1, the complete variable domain reads GAGVSQSPSNKVTEKGKDVELRCDPISGHTALYWYRQSLGQGLEFLIYFQGNSAPDKSGLPSDRFSAERTGGSVSTLTIQRTQQEDSAVYLCASSLLYGYNEQFFGPGTRLTVL.

The rearrangement uses TRBV7-6 and TRBJ2-3; no reliable D call. CDR1 is SGHVS, CDR2 FNYEAQ, per germline. Trimming removed 0 bases from V and 0 bases from J, with 7 bases in between. The CDR3 is 15 amino acids. The CDR3 loop reads CASSLAGSSTDTQYF. The CDR3 DNA sequence: TGTGCCAGCAGCTTAGCGGGCTCAAGCACAGATACGCAGTATTTT.

The rearrangement uses TRBV11-2 and TRBJ2-7, with D unclear. This CDR3 is built from 14 residues. Deletions cut 0 bases from V and 0 bases from J, with 6 bases between. Germline CDR1 reads SGHAT; CDR2 reads FQNNGV. The CDR3 loop reads CASSLDRHSYEQYF. CDR3 in DNA: TGTGCCAGCAGCTTAGATCGACACTCCTACGAGCAGTACTTC.

The genes are TRBV14 and TRBJ1-1; weak D call: TRBD1 (6 bases). The germline V gene has CDR1 SGHDN and CDR2 FVKESK. V was cut by 4 bases and J by 1 base, with 19 bases left in between. This CDR3 has 17 residues. CDR3 sequence (DNA): TGTGCCAGCAGCCCTTACAGGGAGGGTGTCAGGAACACTGAAGCTTTCTTT. Translation: CASSPYREGVRNTEAFF. Together with reference TRBV14 and TRBJ1-1, the CDR3 gives the full variable domain: EAGVTQFPSHSVIEKGQTVTLRCDPISGHDNLYWYRRVMGKEIKFLLHFVKESKQDESGMPNNRFLAERTGGTYSTLKVQPAELEDSGVYFCASSPYREGVRNTEAFFGQGTRLTVV.

V and J are TRBV7-3 and TRBJ1-1, with D possibly being TRBD1 (5 bases). Deletions cut 0 bases from V and 4 bases from J, with 6 bases between. Per germline, CDR1 SGHTA and CDR2 FQGTGA. The CDR3 covers 13 residues. CDR3 coding DNA: TGTGCCAGCAGCTTAACAGGGGCCACTGAAGCTTTCTTT. It specifies CASSLTGATEAFF.

CDR3 DNA: TGTGCCAGTAGTAGGGGGGACAGGGGATATTATGGCTACACCTTC. This encodes CASSRGDRGYYGYTF. The genes are TRBV19 and TRBJ1-2; 10 nucleotides agree with TRBD1. This CDR3 has 15 residues. V lost 4 bases and J lost 5; bases outside the gene matches: 7. The germline CDR1 and CDR2 sequences are LNHDA and SQIVND (reference sequence).

The rearrangement joins TRBV15 to TRBJ2-6; no definite D call. Trimming pared 0 bases from V and 0 bases from J, leaving 6 bases between. The CDR3 has 16 residues. Per the germline V gene, CDR1 is LNHNV and CDR2 is YYDKDF (reference sequence). In nucleotides, the CDR3 is TGTGCCACCAGCAGAGATCCTAACTCTGGGGCCAACGTCCTGACTTTC. This translates into CATSRDPNSGANVLTF.

V and J are TRBV30 and TRBJ2-3; D remains unclear. The germline V and J ends were trimmed by 4 bases and 2 bases, with 10 bases remaining between them. The CDR3 contains 13 residues. The germline V gene encodes CDR1 GTSNPN and CDR2 SVGIG (reference sequence). The DNA of the CDR3 is TGTGCCTGGAAACCTAGAGCCACAGATACGCAGTATTTT. It encodes CAWKPRATDTQYF.

CDR3 nucleotides: TGTGCCAGCAGCTTGGCGTATGGCTACACCTTC. Translating gives CASSLAYGYTF. This chain uses TRBV5-6 with TRBJ1-2; D is uncertain. Looked up from germline, CDR1 is SGHDT and CDR2 is YYEEEE. The V end was cut by 0 bases, the J end by 5 bases, with 2 bases between. The CDR3 length is 11 residues.

This rearrangement joins TRBV29-1 to TRBJ2-7, with 7 bases identical to TRBD1. The CDR3 is 13 amino acids. Germline V gene data show CDR1 as SQVTM and CDR2 as ANQGSEA. Trimming cost V 6 bases and J 0 bases; bases outside gene matches: 5. The CDR3 DNA follows: TGCAGCGTGACAGGGCTTTCCTCCTACGAGCAGTACTTC. Translating gives CSVTGLSSYEQYF.

This clone was observed a handful of times. For the CDR3, the DNA is TGTGCCAGCAGCTTAGAGACTACGATAGAGCAGTACTTC. It specifies CASSLETTIEQYF. The chain uses TRBV11-2 and TRBJ2-7; D may be TRBD2 (5 bases). There are 13 residues in the CDR3. Trimming removed 0 bases from V and 7 bases from J, with 10 bases in between. The germline CDR1 and CDR2 sequences are SGHAT and FQNNGV.

The rearrangement joins TRBV12-5 to TRBJ1-2, with 8 bases aligning to TRBD1. Germline values: CDR1 LGHNT, CDR2 FRNRAP. The CDR3 loop spans 18 amino acids. Losses at the gene ends were 3 bases for V and 7 bases for J; bases not matched to a gene: 19. CDR3 region: CASGFLLEGQGGSSGYTF. CDR3 DNA: TGTGCTAGTGGTTTCCTCTTGGAAGGACAGGGAGGAAGTAGTGGCTACACCTTC.

The CDR3 nucleotides read TGTGCCACCTCGAGGAACATTCAGTACTTC. Protein product: CATSRNIQYF. The chain recombines TRBV7-9 with TRBJ2-4; no firm D call. The CDR3 totals 10 residues. The germline V gene encodes CDR1 SEHNR and CDR2 FQNEAQ (reference sequence). Trimming left V 10 bases short and J 7 bases short, with 8 bases between.

The V call is TRBV28, the J call TRBJ2-7, with D perhaps matching TRBD2 (7 bases). Trimming took off 8 bases at V and 5 bases at J, with 13 bases between the two ends. The CDR3 length is 12 residues. Germline-derived CDR1 and CDR2 are MDHEN and SYDVKM. CDR3 loop: CASAGGGHEQYF. Here the CDR3 DNA reads TGTGCCAGCGCTGGCGGGGGCCACGAGCAGTACTTC.

The chain links TRBV4-1 to TRBJ1-5; D is unclear. Germline CDR1 reads MGHRA; CDR2 reads YSYEKL. The CDR3 loop spans 15 amino acids. Trimming removed 4 bases from V and 0 bases from J, with 10 bases in between. CDR3 in amino acids: CASSPWADSNQPQHF. The CDR3 DNA is TGCGCCAGCAGCCCGTGGGCCGATAGCAATCAGCCCCAGCATTTT.

V and J are TRBV18 and TRBJ1-2; D might be TRBD1 (6 bases). Germline CDR1 is KGHSH and CDR2 is LQKENI. This CDR3 is built from 15 residues. V lost 3 bases, J lost 2 bases, and 13 bases lay in between. The chain's CDR3 is CASSPDSSLNYGYTF. The CDR3 nucleotides are TGTGCCAGCTCACCGGACAGTTCCTTGAACTATGGCTACACCTTC.

The chain uses TRBV7-2 and TRBJ1-3; 8 nucleotides match TRBD1. The V gene end was trimmed by 2 bases and the J gene end by 2 bases; junction bases not matched to a gene: 8. Germline V gene data show CDR1 as SGHTA and CDR2 as FQGNSA. CDR3 length: 17 amino acids. This CDR3 is CASSLPRGRVAGNTIYF. The CDR3 DNA is TGTGCCAGCAGCTTACCCAGGGGGCGGGTTGCTGGAAACACCATATATTTT.

The V gene is TRBV12-5, the J gene TRBJ1-5; 8 bases agree with TRBD1. The germline CDR1 and CDR2 sequences are LGHNT and FRNRAP. After removal of 3 bases from V and 7 bases from J, the junction contained 5 bases not matched to a gene. This CDR3 region has 14 residues. The CDR3, as DNA: TGTGCTAGTGGTTTAGGACAGGGACTCCAGCCCCAGCATTTT. This translates into CASGLGQGLQPQHF. The variable domain in full, completed from reference TRBV12-5 and TRBJ1-5, reads DARVTQTPRHKVTEMGQEVTMRCQPILGHNTVFWYRQTMMQGLELLAYFRNRAPLDDSGMPKDRFSAEMPDATLATLKIQPSEPRDSAVYFCASGLGQGLQPQHFGDGTRLSIL.

The chain joins TRBV5-1 to TRBJ2-7, with 8 bases identical to TRBD1. The trim removed 2 bases at V and 6 bases at J, leaving 10 bases unmatched. The CDR3 is made up of 15 amino acids. Germline CDR1 is SGHRS and CDR2 is YFSETQ. CDR3 loop: CASSFRGREGAEQYF. CDR3 nucleotide sequence: TGCGCCAGCAGCTTCAGGGGGCGGGAAGGCGCCGAGCAGTACTTC.

This chain connects TRBV6-4 to TRBJ2-2; 9 bases line up with TRBD1. CDR1 and CDR2 from the germline V gene are MRHNA and SNTAGT. The CDR3 has 14 amino acids. V was clipped by 6 bases and J by 3 bases; unmatched bases: 2. CDR3 sequence reads: CASRRTGDTGELFF. CDR3 nucleotides: TGTGCCAGCAGGAGGACAGGGGACACCGGGGAGCTGTTTTTT.

The chain couples TRBV6-1 to TRBJ1-4, with D unresolved. The CDR3 runs 14 residues. Germline V lookup: CDR1 MNHNS, CDR2 SASEGT. V dropped 2 bases and J dropped 10 bases, with 14 bases sitting between them. The CDR3 is CASSEPRVSSKLFF. The CDR3 bases are TGTGCCAGCAGTGAACCCCGAGTCTCGTCAAAACTGTTTTTT.

A note on this clone: The same CDR3 arises from other DNA sequences in this sample as well. This sequence joins TRBV5-1 and TRBJ1-3, with 7 bases aligning to TRBD1. The V and J ends lost 0 bases and 4 bases, in that order; junction bases with no gene match: 4. The CDR3 is made up of 15 amino acids. Germline loops: CDR1 SGHRS, CDR2 YFSETQ. Written as DNA, the CDR3 is TGCGCCAGCAGCTTGGACAGGGGACCAGGAAACACCATATATTTT. It yields the protein CASSLDRGPGNTIYF.

The V gene is TRBV5-4, the J gene TRBJ2-2, with 12 positions matching TRBD2. Germline values: CDR1 SGHNT, CDR2 YYREEE (reference sequence). The CDR3 covers 17 residues. The J segment lost 6 bases and the V segment lost 4 bases, leaving 10 bases of the junction unmatched. The CDR3 nucleotides are TGTGCCAGCAGCGCGGGACTAGCGGGTGTCAACGCCGGGGAGCTGTTTTTT. Protein sequence: CASSAGLAGVNAGELFF.

The rearrangement links TRBV6-5 to TRBJ1-1; 7 bases map to TRBD1. The CDR3 is made up of 16 amino acids. CDR1 and CDR2 (germline): MNHEY, SVGAGI. Trimming cost V 2 bases and J 4 bases; bases outside gene matches: 10. The DNA of the CDR3 is TGTGCCAGCAGTTACCGCCCCCCAGGGGGTGGCACTGAAGCTTTCTTT. This gives the protein CASSYRPPGGGTEAFF.

The rearrangement links TRBV7-9 to TRBJ2-5; weak D call: TRBD2 (7 bases). Germline V gives CDR1 SEHNR, CDR2 FQNEAQ (reference sequence). The V gene lost 1 base and the J gene lost 5 bases, with 17 bases spanning the gap. The CDR3 loop spans 16 amino acids. The CDR3 DNA reads as TGTGCCAGCAGCTTAGAATGGGCAGGGGAGGGGGAGACCCAGTACTTC. Translating gives CASSLEWAGEGETQYF.

The chain is built from TRBV7-9 and TRBJ2-5; TRBD2 matches 10 bases. V dropped 5 bases and J dropped 9; count of bases not matched to a gene: 15. The germline V gene encodes CDR1 SEHNR and CDR2 FQNEAQ (reference sequence). The CDR3 runs to 16 residues. CDR3 nucleotides: TGTGCCAGCAGCAAAGAGGCTAGCGGGGGCCGGGGGGCCCAGTACTTC. It codes for CASSKEASGGRGAQYF.

V and J are TRBV5-5 and TRBJ1-2, with no clear D. Germline V CDR1 and CDR2: SGHKS, YYEKEE (reference sequence). The ends were cut back, 0 bases at V and 7 bases at J, with 13 bases in the middle. This CDR3 is 14 amino acids long. The CDR3 sequence: CASSLDKTYRGYTF. CDR3 nucleotides: TGTGCCAGCAGCTTGGACAAAACATATCGTGGCTACACCTTC.